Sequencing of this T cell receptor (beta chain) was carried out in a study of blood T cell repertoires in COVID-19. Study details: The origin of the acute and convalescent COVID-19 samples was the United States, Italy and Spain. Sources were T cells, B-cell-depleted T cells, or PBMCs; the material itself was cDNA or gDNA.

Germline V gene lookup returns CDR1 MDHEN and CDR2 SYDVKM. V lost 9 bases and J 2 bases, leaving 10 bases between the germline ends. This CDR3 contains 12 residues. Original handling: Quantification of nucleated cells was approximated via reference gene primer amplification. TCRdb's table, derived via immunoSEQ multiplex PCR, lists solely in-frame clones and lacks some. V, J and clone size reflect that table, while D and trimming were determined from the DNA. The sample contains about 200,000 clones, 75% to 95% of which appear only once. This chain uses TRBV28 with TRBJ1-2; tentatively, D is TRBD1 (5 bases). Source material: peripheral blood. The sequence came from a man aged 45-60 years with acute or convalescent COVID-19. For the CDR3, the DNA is TGTGCCAGTGGACACGGAAACTATGGCTACACCTTC. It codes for CASGHGNYGYTF.